This T cell receptor (beta chain) emerged from a study of T cell responses to AZD1222 COVID-19 vaccine. Germline V gives CDR1 MNHEY, CDR2 SVGAGI. CDR3 size: 13 residues. Trimming shortened V by 7 bases and J by 5 bases, and 12 bases separated the two germline ends. Repertoires were generated with immunoSEQ multiplex PCR, while TCRdb's copy carries only in-frame clones and drops some. This table holds more than 90,000 clones, roughly 87% found once. This receptor was taken from an adult in good health. This chain connects TRBV6-5 to TRBJ1-5; D not certain. The starting material was peripheral blood, obtained on day 0 of AZD1222 vaccination. The DNA for the CDR3 is TGTGCCAGCACCTTGGACGGTGATCAGCCCCAGCATTTT. Its protein is CASTLDGDQPQHF.